These 13 T cell receptor beta chains originate from one sample sequenced in a study of cytomegalovirus exposure and HLA in healthy donors. Researchers ran the PCR with 60 Vbeta and 13 Jbeta primers. This table comes from immunoSEQ multiplex PCR, and its TCRdb copy is limited to in-frame clones, with some not included. The sample includes roughly 220,000 clones, almost 70% of them seen just once. The sequencing sample was made of PBMCs. The source of these receptors is a man in his forties in good health and CMV-seropositive.

The rearrangement uses TRBV6-4 and TRBJ2-3; 10 nucleotides align to TRBD2. With 4 bases clipped from V and 3 bases from J, the junction kept 1 base outside the gene matches. Germline V gene sequence: CDR1 MRHNA, CDR2 SNTAGT. The CDR3 consists of 14 residues. The CDR3 bases are TGTGCCAGCAGTGTTAGCGGGGGGACAGATACGCAGTATTTT. Translating it yields CASSVSGGTDTQYF.

V gene TRBV9 combines with J gene TRBJ1-4, with D possibly being TRBD1 (6 bases). The CDR3 spans 14 residues. The germline gives CDR1 SGDLS, CDR2 YYNGEE. V was shortened by 3 bases and J by 7 bases, with 13 bases between the two germline ends. The CDR3 reads CASSERGHLEKLFF. CDR3 DNA sequence: TGTGCCAGCAGCGAGAGGGGACACCTTGAAAAACTGTTTTTT.

The chain recombines TRBV7-8 with TRBJ1-2; TRBD1 aligns across 7 bases. This CDR3 has 15 amino acids. In germline, CDR1 is SGHVS, CDR2 FQNEAQ. The ends lost 2 bases at V and 5 bases at J; junction bases unmatched: 8. DNA of the CDR3: TGTGCCAGCAGCTTAACGACAGGGAATCTGTATGGCTACACCTTC. It translates to CASSLTTGNLYGYTF.

The chain is built from TRBV11-2 and TRBJ2-1, with D perhaps matching TRBD1 (6 bases). The CDR3 has 19 residues. Deletions cut 0 bases from V and 2 bases from J, with 20 bases between. CDR1 and CDR2 (germline): SGHAT, FQNNGV. The CDR3 region has the DNA TGTGCCAGCAGCTTAGATCTAGGGGCAGGGGCAGGCCCCTACAATGAGCAGTTCTTC. Translated, it gives CASSLDLGAGAGPYNEQFF.

V usage is TRBV7-2 and J usage is TRBJ1-5; D not resolved. The germline V gene has CDR1 SGHTA and CDR2 FQGNSA. The CDR3 totals 17 residues. Trimming stripped 0 bases from V and 2 bases from J, with 14 bases between. CDR3 DNA sequence: TGTGCCAGCAGCTTAGCGCTACTGGGGAGAGGCAATCAGCCCCAGCATTTT. Its protein product is CASSLALLGRGNQPQHF.

The chain joins TRBV9 to TRBJ1-2, with 9 bases identical to TRBD1. V shed 3 bases, J shed 7 bases, and the junction held 4 bases outside the gene matches. This CDR3 has 13 amino acids. Germline loops: CDR1 SGDLS, CDR2 YYNGEE. CDR3 residues: CASSATGGGGYTF. In nucleotides, the CDR3 is TGTGCCAGCAGCGCCACAGGGGGCGGTGGCTACACCTTC.

To note about this clone: Relative to the germline gene, one junction end is altered; a read error may explain this. Additional DNA sequences in this sample encode the identical CDR3. The V call is TRBV19, the J call TRBJ2-7, with 7 nucleotides matching TRBD1. There are 15 residues in the CDR3. Germline V gene sequence: CDR1 LNHDA, CDR2 SQIVND (reference sequence). The chain's CDR3 is CASSLRDSWAYEQYF. DNA for the CDR3: TGTGCCAGTAGTCTCCGGGACAGTTGGGCCTACGAGCAATACTTC.

The gene calls are TRBV27 and TRBJ1-1; 9 nucleotides agree with TRBD1. CDR1 and CDR2 from the germline V gene are MNHEY and SMNVEV (reference sequence). This CDR3 is 14 amino acids long. V was clipped by 5 bases and J by 7 bases; unmatched bases: 8. The CDR3 nucleotides are TGTGCCAGCAGTCTATTGGGACAGGGCTATGAAGCTTTCTTT. Translating gives CASSLLGQGYEAFF.

The chain recombines TRBV5-1 with TRBJ1-6, with D possibly matching TRBD1 (5 bases). Germline V gene data show CDR1 as SGHRS and CDR2 as YFSETQ. This CDR3 region has 16 residues. The germline V and J ends were trimmed by 1 base and 7 bases, with 15 bases remaining between them. CDR3 bases: TGCGCCAGCAGCTTGTTTCGGGCAGGGAAGAATTCACCCCTCCACTTT. This codes for CASSLFRAGKNSPLHF.

The chain joins TRBV5-1 to TRBJ2-5; 9 nucleotides align to TRBD2. The CDR3 totals 17 residues. Trimming took 0 bases from V and 1 from J; bases not matched to a gene: 7. Germline loops: CDR1 SGHRS, CDR2 YFSETQ. CDR3 in amino acids: CASSLGWVAGAQETQYF. The CDR3 DNA sequence: TGCGCCAGCAGCTTGGGTTGGGTAGCGGGGGCCCAAGAGACCCAGTACTTC.

The rearrangement joins TRBV5-1 to TRBJ2-3; 10 bases fit TRBD1. The CDR3 is 18 residues long. The germline CDR1 and CDR2 sequences are SGHRS and YFSETQ. Trimming cost V 6 bases and J 0 bases; bases outside gene matches: 13. The CDR3 nucleotides are TGCGCCAGCATCGCCCGGGACAGGGGACACCCTAGCACAGATACGCAGTATTTT. Its translation is CASIARDRGHPSTDTQYF.

The chain carries TRBV5-4 and TRBJ2-7; the match to TRBD2 covers 12 bases. V lost 2 bases, J lost 3 bases, and 3 bases stayed unmatched. Germline loops: CDR1 SGHNT, CDR2 YYREEE (reference sequence). The length of the CDR3 is 15 residues. CDR3 coding DNA: TGTGCCAGCAGCTTACTAGCGGGGGGCCGCTACGAGCAGTACTTC. Protein sequence: CASSLLAGGRYEQYF.

There are a few counts of this clone. The J gene is TRBJ2-1, the V gene TRBV9, with a tentative D call TRBD1 (5 bases). The CDR3 consists of 14 residues. Germline values: CDR1 SGDLS, CDR2 YYNGEE. Trimming cost V 0 bases and J 7 bases, with 11 bases left between them. CDR3 sequence (DNA): TGTGCCAGCAGCGTAGCTCAAGGGGTGAATGAGCAGTTCTTC. This translates into CASSVAQGVNEQFF.